The following is a T cell receptor beta chain sequence with its context. This clone's antigen is unknown. Base qualities are not recorded, but no much larger clone differs from it by a single base. Separate from the roughly 650-subject first cohort, the validation cohort of roughly 130 subjects was the group to which the donors belonged. The entry originates in a study of cytomegalovirus exposure and HLA in healthy donors (dated 2017 in TCRdb). Background for the entire study: The 650 to 750 repertoires of the first cohort and the 120 validation repertoires were produced on the same platform, according to a later analysis. In addition to the first cohort of around 670 subjects, a separate validation cohort of approximately 110 different subjects was used. High-throughput TCR immunosequencing, statistical association of individual TCRs with disease status, and machine learning were combined to predict cytomegalovirus infection status. The study aimed to test whether signatures of past pathogen exposure could be identified by cataloging public T cell receptors.

V gives up 2 bases and J gives up 0 bases, and the segment between their germline ends measures 14 bases. CDR1 LGHNA and CDR2 YSLEER are derived from the germline V gene. The CDR3 goes from the cysteine to the phenylalanine over 16 residues. The sequence is cut down to CDR3 DNA, 48 bases in frame from base 1. The full study reports these points: Most TCR sequences were observed very rarely across donors, whereas some public TCRs were present in many individuals. In vitro tests confirmed that three of the cytomegalovirus-associated TCR beta chains recognize cytomegalovirus antigens. The validation cohort had no HLA typing available for a later analysis, so co-occurrence within that cohort was assessed over all 130 or so repertoires. According to the authors, the approach could potentially be generalized to other disease states and immunological phenotypes. In both the original and validation cohorts, the classifier was reported to diagnose cytomegalovirus status with high specificity and sensitivity. In the study, 150 to 200 TCR beta chains were listed as associated with cytomegalovirus. In a later analysis, TCRs clustered in the first cohort were found to also tend to co-occur in the roughly 120 validation repertoires, with 94% of cluster scores above 0.

The library was built by means of the immunoSEQ multiplex PCR assay. The original pipeline was this. A statistical classification framework was developed to diagnose cytomegalovirus status using the catalog of TCR beta chain sequences. As stored in TCRdb, this immuneACCESS dataset retains in-frame rearrangements with V and J assigned. A fraction of the clones does not appear; measured against another copy, unresolved V genes explain less than half of the discrepancy, and the remainder lacks a known reason. V, J and clone size are those of that table, while D and trimming were read from the DNA. The sample contains about 70,000 clones, around 95% of them found a single time. Of the sample, 1.5% to 2% falls within the top ten clones.

Sequenced input: PBMCs. Rearrangement joined TRBV4-3 to TRBJ2-7; TRBD2 is possibly the D segment (6 matching bases). This receptor was taken from a woman in her late teens or twenties in good health and CMV-seropositive. The nucleotide sequence reads as follows: TGCGCCAGCAGCCAAACAGTGGGACTTAGCTCCTACGAGCAGTACTTC. The resulting protein is CASSQTVGLSSYEQYF.